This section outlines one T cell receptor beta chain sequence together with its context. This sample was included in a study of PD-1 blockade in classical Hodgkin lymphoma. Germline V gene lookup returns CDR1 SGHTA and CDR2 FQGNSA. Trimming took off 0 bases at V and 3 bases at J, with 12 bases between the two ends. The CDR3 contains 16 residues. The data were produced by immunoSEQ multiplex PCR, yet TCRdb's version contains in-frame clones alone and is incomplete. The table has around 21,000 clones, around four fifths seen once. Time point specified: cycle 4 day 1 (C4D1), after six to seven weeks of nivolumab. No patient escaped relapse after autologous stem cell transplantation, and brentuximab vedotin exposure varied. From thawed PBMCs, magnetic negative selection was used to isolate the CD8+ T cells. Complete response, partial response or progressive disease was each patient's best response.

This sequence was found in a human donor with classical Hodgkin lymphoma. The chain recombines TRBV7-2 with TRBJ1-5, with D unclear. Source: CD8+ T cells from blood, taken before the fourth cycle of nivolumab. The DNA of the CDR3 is TGTGCCAGCAGCTTAGCGGCAGGACGCCACAATCAGCCCCAGCATTTT. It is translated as CASSLAAGRHNQPQHF.